This is a list of T cell receptor beta chains from one sample in a study of CD8 T cells in Susac syndrome. MiXCR was run by TCRdb on the immunoSEQ multiplex PCR reads, yielding one entry per CDR3 protein. The table has approximately 100,000 distinct CDR3 sequences, about nine tenths seen once. Material for sequencing was CD4+ T cells from PBMCs. These receptors came from a human donor in good health. Both conserved end residues are part of each CDR3. The D gene is left open where the match is weak. Part of the rows lack a size; the others show once, few, many or a class for expanded clones.

v_call	clone_size	d_call	j_call	cdr3_aa	cdr3_nt
TRBV29-1	once	NA	TRBJ1-2	CSVDDAENYGYTF	TGCAGCGTTGATGATGCAGAGAACTATGGCTACACCTTC
TRBV24-1	NA	TRBD1	TRBJ2-2	CATSDPGQGGVGELFF	TGTGCCACCAGTGACCCGGGACAGGGGGGAGTGGGGGAGCTGTTTTTT
TRBV29-1	NA	NA	TRBJ2-5	CSVAGHTQETQYF	TGCAGCGTTGCTGGACATACCCAAGAGACCCAGTACTTC
TRBV2	NA	NA	TRBJ2-5	CASSEAGKRRKETQYF	TGTGCCAGCAGTGAAGCTGGGAAGCGGAGGAAAGAGACCCAGTACTTC
TRBV6-6	NA	TRBD2	TRBJ2-3	CASSRLAGGGTDTQYF	TGTGCCAGCAGCCGATTAGCGGGAGGAGGCACAGATACGCAGTATTTT
TRBV2	NA	NA	TRBJ2-1	CASSLNRDEQFF	TGTGCCAGCAGTCTAAACAGGGATGAGCAGTTCTTC
TRBV6-1	NA	TRBD1	TRBJ1-1	CASSEGQGNTEAFF	TGTGCCAGCAGTGAGGGACAGGGGAACACTGAAGCTTTCTTT
TRBV20-1	NA	NA	TRBJ2-1	CSARDKGGAQQFF	TGCAGTGCTAGAGATAAAGGGGGTGCTCAGCAGTTCTTC
TRBV5-4	NA	NA	TRBJ2-5	CASSNGRVGEETQYF	TGTGCCAGCAGCAATGGACGAGTGGGGGAAGAGACCCAGTACTTC
TRBV20-1	NA	NA	TRBJ1-5	CSAKSNMNQPQHF	TGCAGTGCCAAATCTAACATGAATCAGCCCCAGCATTTT
TRBV27	NA	NA	TRBJ2-2	CASSLPITGELFF	TGTGCCAGCAGTCTACCGATCACCGGGGAGCTGTTTTTT
TRBV19	NA	TRBD2	TRBJ2-2	CASGGTSGGITGELFF	TGTGCCAGTGGGGGGACTAGCGGGGGTATCACCGGGGAGCTGTTTTTT
TRBV28	NA	NA	TRBJ1-6	CASEDLPNSPLHF	TGTGCCAGCGAGGATCTCCCCAATTCACCCCTCCACTTT
TRBV6-6	NA	NA	TRBJ2-1	CASSYSEMNEQFF	TGTGCCAGCAGTTACTCGGAGATGAATGAGCAGTTCTTC
TRBV12-3/TRBV12-4	NA	NA	TRBJ2-2	CASNTGQRIGELFF	TGTGCCAGCAACACCGGTCAGAGAATCGGGGAGCTGTTTTTT
TRBV6-1	NA	NA	TRBJ2-1	CASSDWGNEQFF	TGTGCCAGCAGTGATTGGGGAAATGAGCAGTTCTTC
TRBV3-1	NA	NA	TRBJ1-3	CASSQGQGNTIYF	TGTGCCAGCAGCCAAGGGCAGGGAAACACCATATATTTT
TRBV20-1	NA	TRBD1	TRBJ2-6	CSAVQGNSGANVLTF	TGCAGTGCGGTACAGGGGAACTCTGGGGCCAACGTCCTGACTTTC
TRBV3-1	NA	NA	TRBJ1-1	CASSQEGNSLEAFF	TGTGCCAGCAGCCAAGAGGGGAACTCCCTTGAAGCTTTCTTT
TRBV7-2	NA	TRBD2	TRBJ2-3	CASSPRGAGVTDTQYF	TGTGCCAGCAGCCCTCGAGGAGCGGGGGTTACAGATACGCAGTATTTT
TRBV2	NA	NA	TRBJ2-5	CASTLGGRRETQYF	TGTGCCAGCACCCTAGGGGGGCGGCGGGAGACCCAGTACTTC
TRBV19	NA	NA	TRBJ1-3	CASKPMSGLGNTIYF	TGTGCCAGTAAGCCTATGAGTGGCCTTGGAAACACCATATATTTT
TRBV7-2	NA	NA	TRBJ1-5	CASSLERGNGQPQHF	TGTGCCAGCAGCTTAGAACGAGGGAATGGACAGCCCCAGCATTTT
TRBV20-1	NA	TRBD1	TRBJ1-4	CSASTTGISEKLFF	TGCAGTGCTAGCACGACAGGGATTAGCGAAAAACTGTTTTTT
TRBV7-2	NA	TRBD1	TRBJ2-5	CASSPGQGRETQYF	TGTGCCAGCAGCCCCGGACAGGGAAGAGAGACCCAGTACTTC
TRBV6-1	NA	TRBD1	TRBJ2-3	CASSPPSGGGGTDTQYF	TGTGCCAGCAGTCCACCATCAGGGGGCGGAGGCACAGATACGCAGTATTTT